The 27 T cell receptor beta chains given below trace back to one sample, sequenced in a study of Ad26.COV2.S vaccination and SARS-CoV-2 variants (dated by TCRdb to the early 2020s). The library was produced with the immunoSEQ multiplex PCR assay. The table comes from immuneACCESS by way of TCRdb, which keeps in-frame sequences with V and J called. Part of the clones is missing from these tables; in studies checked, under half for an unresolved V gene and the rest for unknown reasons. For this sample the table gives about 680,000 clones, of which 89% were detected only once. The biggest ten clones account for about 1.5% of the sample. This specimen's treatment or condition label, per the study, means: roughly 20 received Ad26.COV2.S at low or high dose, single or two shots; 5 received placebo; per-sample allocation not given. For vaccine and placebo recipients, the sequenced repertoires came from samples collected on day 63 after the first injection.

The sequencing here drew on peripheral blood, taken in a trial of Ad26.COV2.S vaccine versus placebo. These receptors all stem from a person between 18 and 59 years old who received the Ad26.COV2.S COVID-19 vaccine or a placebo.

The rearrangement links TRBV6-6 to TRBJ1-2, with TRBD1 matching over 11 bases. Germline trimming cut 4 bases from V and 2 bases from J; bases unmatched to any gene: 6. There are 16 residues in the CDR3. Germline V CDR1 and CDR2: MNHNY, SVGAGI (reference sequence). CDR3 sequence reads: CASSWDRGLLNYGYTF. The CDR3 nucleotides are TGTGCCAGCAGTTGGGACAGGGGGTTATTGAACTATGGCTACACCTTC.

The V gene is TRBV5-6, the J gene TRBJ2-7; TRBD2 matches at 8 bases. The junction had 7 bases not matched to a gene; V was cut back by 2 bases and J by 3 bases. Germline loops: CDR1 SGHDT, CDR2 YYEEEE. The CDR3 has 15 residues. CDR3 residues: CASSFRTSRHYEQYF. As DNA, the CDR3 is TGTGCCAGCAGCTTCCGGACTAGCCGACACTACGAGCAGTACTTC.

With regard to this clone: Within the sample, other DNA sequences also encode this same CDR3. CDR3 sequence (DNA): TGTGCCAGCAGCCCGACAGGCGAAGCTTTCTTT. It specifies CASSPTGEAFF. This chain uses TRBV12-3 or TRBV12-4 with TRBJ1-1, with D perhaps matching TRBD1 (6 bases). V lost 6 bases and J 8 bases, leaving 10 bases between the germline ends. CDR3 size: 11 residues.

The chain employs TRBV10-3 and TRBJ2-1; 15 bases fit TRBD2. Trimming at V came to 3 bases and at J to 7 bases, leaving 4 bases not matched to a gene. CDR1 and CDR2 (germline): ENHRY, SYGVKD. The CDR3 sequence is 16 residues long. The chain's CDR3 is CAISDGLAGGHNEQFF. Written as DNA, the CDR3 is TGTGCCATCAGTGACGGACTAGCGGGAGGGCATAATGAGCAGTTCTTC.

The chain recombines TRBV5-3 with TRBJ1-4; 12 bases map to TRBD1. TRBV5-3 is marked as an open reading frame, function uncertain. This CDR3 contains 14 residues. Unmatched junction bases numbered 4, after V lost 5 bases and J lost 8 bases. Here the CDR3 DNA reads TGTGCCAGAAGACCGGGGACAGGGGGCGAAAAACTGTTTTTT. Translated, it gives CARRPGTGGEKLFF.

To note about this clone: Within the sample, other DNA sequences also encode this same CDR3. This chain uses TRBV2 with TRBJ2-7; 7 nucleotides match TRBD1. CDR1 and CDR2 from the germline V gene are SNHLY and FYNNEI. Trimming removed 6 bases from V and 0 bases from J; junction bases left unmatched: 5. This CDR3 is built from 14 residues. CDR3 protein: CASRYRGSSYEQYF. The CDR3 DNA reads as TGTGCCAGCAGGTACAGGGGAAGCTCCTACGAGCAGTACTTC.

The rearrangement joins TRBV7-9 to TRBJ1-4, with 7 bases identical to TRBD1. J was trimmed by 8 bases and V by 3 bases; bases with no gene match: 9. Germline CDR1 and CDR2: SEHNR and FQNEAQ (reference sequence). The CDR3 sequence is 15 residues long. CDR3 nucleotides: TGTGCCAGCAGCTTGGGTGACAGGGATGGGGAAAAACTGTTTTTT. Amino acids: CASSLGDRDGEKLFF.

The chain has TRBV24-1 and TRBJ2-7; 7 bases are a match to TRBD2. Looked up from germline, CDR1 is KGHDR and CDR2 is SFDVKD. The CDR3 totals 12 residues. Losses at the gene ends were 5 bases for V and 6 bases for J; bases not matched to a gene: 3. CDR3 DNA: TGTGCCACCAGTGTTGGCGGGGGCGAGCAGTACTTC. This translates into CATSVGGGEQYF.

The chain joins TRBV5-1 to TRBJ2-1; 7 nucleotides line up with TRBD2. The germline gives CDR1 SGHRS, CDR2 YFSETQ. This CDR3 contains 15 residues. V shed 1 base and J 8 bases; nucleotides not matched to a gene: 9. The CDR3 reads CASSLWGGVVDEQFF. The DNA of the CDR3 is TGCGCCAGCAGCTTGTGGGGGGGAGTTGTCGATGAGCAGTTCTTC.

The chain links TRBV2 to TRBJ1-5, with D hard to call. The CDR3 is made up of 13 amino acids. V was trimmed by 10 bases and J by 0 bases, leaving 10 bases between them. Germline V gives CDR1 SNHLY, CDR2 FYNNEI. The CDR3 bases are TGTGCCACCACAAGACTTAGCAATCAGCCCCAGCATTTT. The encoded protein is CATTRLSNQPQHF.

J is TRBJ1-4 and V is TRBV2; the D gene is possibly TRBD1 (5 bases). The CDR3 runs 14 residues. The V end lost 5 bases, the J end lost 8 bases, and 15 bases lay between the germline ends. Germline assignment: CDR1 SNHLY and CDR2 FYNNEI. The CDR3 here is CASSRGTAGEKLFF. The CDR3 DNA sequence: TGTGCCAGCAGTAGAGGGACCGCGGGGGAAAAACTGTTTTTT.

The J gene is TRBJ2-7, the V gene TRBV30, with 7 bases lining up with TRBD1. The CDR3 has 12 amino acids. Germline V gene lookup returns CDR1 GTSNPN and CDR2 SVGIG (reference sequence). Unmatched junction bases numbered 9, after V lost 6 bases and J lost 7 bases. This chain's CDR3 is CACAGQVTEQYF. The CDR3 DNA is TGTGCCTGCGCCGGACAGGTCACGGAGCAGTACTTC. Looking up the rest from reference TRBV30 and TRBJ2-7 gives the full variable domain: SQTIHQWPATLVQPVGSPLSLECTVEGTSNPNLYWYRQAAGRGLQLLFYSVGIGQISSEVPQNLSASRPQDRQFILSSKKLLLSDSGFYLCACAGQVTEQYFGPGTRLTVT.

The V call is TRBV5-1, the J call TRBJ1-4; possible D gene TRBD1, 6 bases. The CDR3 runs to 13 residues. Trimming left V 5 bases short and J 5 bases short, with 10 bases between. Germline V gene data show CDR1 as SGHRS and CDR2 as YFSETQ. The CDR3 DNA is TGCGCCAGCAGACTCGGACAGAATGAAAAACTGTTTTTT. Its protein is CASRLGQNEKLFF.

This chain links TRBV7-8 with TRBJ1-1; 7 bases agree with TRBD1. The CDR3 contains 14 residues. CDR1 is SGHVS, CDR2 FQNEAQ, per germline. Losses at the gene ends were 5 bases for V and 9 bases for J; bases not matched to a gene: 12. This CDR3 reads CASSLGTEWTQAFF. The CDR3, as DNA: TGTGCCAGCAGCCTGGGGACAGAATGGACCCAAGCTTTCTTT.

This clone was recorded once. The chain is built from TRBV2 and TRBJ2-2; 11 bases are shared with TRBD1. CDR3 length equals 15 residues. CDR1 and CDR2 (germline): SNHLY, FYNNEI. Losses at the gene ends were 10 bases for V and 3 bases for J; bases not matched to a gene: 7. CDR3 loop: CATTGQGAHTGELFF. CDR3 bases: TGTGCCACCACAGGACAGGGGGCACACACCGGGGAGCTGTTTTTT.

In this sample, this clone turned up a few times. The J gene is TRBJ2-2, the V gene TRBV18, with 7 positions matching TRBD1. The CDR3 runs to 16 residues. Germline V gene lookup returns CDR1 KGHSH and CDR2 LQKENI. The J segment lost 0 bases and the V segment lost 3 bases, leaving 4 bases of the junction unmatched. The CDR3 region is CASSPRQGPNTGELFF. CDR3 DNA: TGTGCCAGCTCACCTCGACAGGGACCGAACACCGGGGAGCTGTTTTTT.

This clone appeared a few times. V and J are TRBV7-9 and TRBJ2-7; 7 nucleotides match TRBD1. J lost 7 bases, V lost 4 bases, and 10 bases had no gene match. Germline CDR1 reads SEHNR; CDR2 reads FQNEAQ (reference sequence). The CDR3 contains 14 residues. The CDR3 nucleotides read TGTGCCAGCAGCTCCCTGACAGGGATTTCTGAGCAGTACTTC. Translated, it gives CASSSLTGISEQYF.

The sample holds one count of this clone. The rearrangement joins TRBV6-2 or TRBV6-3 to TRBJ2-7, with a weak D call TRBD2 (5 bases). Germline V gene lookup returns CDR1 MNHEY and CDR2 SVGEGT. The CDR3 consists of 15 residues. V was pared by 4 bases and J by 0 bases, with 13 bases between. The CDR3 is CASSWPAVSSYEQYF. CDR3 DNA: TGTGCCAGCAGTTGGCCAGCGGTGAGCTCCTACGAGCAGTACTTC.

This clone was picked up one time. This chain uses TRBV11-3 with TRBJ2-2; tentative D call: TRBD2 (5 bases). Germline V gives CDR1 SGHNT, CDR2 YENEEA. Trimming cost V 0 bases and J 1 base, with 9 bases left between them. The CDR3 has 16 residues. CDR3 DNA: TGTGCCAGCAGCTTAGATAGCGCCTTGAACACCGGGGAGCTGTTTTTT. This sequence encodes CASSLDSALNTGELFF.

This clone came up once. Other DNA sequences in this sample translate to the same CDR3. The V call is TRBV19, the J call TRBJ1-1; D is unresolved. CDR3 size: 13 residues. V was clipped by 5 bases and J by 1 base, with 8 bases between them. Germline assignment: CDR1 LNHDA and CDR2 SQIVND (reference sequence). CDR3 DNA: TGTGCCAGTAGTTCGCGACAGAACACTGAAGCTTTCTTT. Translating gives CASSSRQNTEAFF.

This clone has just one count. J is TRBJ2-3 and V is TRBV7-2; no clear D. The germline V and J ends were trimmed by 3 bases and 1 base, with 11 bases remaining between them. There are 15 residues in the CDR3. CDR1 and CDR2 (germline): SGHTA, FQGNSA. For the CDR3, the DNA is TGTGCCAGCAGCTTGTGGGGTTTGGGCACAGATACGCAGTATTTT. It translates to CASSLWGLGTDTQYF.

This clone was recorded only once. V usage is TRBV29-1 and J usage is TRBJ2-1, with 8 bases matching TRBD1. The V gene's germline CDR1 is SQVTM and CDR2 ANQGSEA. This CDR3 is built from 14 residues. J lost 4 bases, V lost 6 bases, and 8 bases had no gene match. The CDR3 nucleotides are TGCAGCGTCCCCCCCGGACAGGGTTACAATGAGCAGTTCTTC. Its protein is CSVPPGQGYNEQFF.

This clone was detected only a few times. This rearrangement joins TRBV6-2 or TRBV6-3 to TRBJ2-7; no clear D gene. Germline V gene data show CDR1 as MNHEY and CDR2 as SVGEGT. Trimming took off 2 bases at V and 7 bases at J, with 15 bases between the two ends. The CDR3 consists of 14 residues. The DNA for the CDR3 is TGTGCCAGCAGTTACGATGGGAATCGGCGGGAGCAGTACTTC. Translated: CASSYDGNRREQYF.

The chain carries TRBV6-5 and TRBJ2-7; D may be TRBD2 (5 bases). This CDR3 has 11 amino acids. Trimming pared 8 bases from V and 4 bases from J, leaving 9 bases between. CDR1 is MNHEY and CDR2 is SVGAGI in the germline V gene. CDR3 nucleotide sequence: TGTGCCAGCTCCGGGGATTACGAGCAGTACTTC. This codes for CASSGDYEQYF.

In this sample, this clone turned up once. This chain's CDR3 is CSVGADYGYTF. The CDR3 bases are TGCAGCGTAGGGGCGGACTATGGCTACACCTTC. The gene calls are TRBV29-1 and TRBJ1-2, with D perhaps matching TRBD1 (5 bases). Looked up from germline, CDR1 is SQVTM and CDR2 is ANQGSEA. The germline V and J ends were trimmed by 6 bases and 3 bases, with 8 bases remaining between them. The CDR3 covers 11 residues.

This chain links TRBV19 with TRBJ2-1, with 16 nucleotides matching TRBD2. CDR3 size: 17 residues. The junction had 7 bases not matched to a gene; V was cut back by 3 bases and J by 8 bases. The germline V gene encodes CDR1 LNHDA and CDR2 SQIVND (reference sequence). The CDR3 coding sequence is TGTGCCAGTAGTATGGGACTAGCGGGAGGGCCTAGGGATGAGCAGTTCTTC. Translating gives CASSMGLAGGPRDEQFF.

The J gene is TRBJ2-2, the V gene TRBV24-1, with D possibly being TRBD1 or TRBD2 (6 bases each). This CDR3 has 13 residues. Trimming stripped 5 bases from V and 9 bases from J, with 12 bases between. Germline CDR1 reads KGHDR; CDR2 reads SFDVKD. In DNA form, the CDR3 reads TGTGCCACCAGTGCCCCGGGGGCGAGGGAGCTGTTTTTT. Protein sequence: CATSAPGARELFF.